This T cell receptor (beta chain) was documented in a study of identical twins. General study results and limits: Beta out-of-frame sequences showed weaker excess sharing between twins. Memory repertoires showed no such pattern, whereas abundant cord blood beta clonotypes carried fewer insertions.

Healthy Caucasians made up all donors. The germline V gene encodes CDR1 KGHDR and CDR2 SFDVKD. V gave up 9 bases and J gave up 7 bases; unmatched junction bases: 17. This CDR3 has 17 residues. A word on this clonotype: Its antigen is not identified.

TCRdb reprocessed the 5' RACE reads with MiXCR, giving one entry per CDR3 protein. The sample has approximately 890,000 distinct CDR3 sequences; more than 9% are singletons. The data also belong to a second study, concerning yellow fever vaccine responses in identical twins.

This TCR was recovered from a woman in her late teens or twenties in good health. The sample consisted of PBMCs. The chain recombines TRBV24-1 with TRBJ2-1, with 10 bases matching TRBD2. Here the CDR3 reads CATQAGGLRDGVNEQFF. CDR3 bases: TGTGCCACCCAAGCGGGAGGGCTTCGGGATGGGGTTAATGAGCAGTTCTTC.